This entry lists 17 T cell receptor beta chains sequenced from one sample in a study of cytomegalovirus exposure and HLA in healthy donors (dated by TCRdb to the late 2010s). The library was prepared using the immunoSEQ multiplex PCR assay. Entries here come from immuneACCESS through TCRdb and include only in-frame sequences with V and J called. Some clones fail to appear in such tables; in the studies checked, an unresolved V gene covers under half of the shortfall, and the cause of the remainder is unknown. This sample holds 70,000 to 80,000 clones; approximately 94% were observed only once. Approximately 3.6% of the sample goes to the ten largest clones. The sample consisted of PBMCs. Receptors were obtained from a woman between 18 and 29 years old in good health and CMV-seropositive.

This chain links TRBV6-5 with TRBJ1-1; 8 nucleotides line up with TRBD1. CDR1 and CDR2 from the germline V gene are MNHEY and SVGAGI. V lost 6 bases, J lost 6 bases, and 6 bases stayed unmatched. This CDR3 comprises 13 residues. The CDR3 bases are TGTGCCAGCAGCCGCGGACAGGGCGCTGAAGCTTTCTTT. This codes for CASSRGQGAEAFF.

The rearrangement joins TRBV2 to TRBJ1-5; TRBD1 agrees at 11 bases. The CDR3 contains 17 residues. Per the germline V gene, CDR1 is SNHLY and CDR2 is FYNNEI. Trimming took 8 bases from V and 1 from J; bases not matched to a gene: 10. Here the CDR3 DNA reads TGTGCCAGCGGCCGGGACAGGGGGAAAGAGAGCAATCAGCCCCAGCATTTT. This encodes CASGRDRGKESNQPQHF.

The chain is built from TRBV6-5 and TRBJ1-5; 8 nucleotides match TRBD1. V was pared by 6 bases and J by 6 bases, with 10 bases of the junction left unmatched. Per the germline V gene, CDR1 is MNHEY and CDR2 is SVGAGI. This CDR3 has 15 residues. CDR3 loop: CASRDGTGLGQPQHF. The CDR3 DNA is TGTGCCAGCAGAGACGGGACAGGACTTGGTCAGCCCCAGCATTTT.

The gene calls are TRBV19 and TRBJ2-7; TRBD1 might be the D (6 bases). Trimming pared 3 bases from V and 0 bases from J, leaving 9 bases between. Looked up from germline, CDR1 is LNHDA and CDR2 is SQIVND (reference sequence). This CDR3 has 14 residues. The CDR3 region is CASSISGASYEQYF. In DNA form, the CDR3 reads TGTGCCAGTAGTATCTCAGGGGCCTCCTACGAGCAGTACTTC.

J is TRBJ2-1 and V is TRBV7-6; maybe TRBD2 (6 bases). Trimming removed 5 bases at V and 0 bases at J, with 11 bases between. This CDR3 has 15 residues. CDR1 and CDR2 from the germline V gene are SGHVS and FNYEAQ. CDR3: CASSPLANSYNEQFF. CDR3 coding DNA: TGTGCCAGCAGCCCGCTAGCGAACTCCTACAATGAGCAGTTCTTC.

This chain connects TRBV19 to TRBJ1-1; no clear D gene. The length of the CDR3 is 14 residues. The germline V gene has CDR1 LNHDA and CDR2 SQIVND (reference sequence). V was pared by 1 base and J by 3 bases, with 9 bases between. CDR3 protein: CASSIANRDTEAFF. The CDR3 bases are TGTGCCAGTAGTATAGCTAACAGAGACACTGAAGCTTTCTTT.

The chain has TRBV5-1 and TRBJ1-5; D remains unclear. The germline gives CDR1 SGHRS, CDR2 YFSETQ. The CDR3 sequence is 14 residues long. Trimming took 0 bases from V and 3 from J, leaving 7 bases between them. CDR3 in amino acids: CASSLESFNQPQHF. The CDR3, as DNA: TGCGCCAGCAGCTTGGAGAGCTTCAATCAGCCCCAGCATTTT. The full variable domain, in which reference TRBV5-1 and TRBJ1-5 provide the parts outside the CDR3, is KAGVTQTPRYLIKTRGQQVTLSCSPISGHRSVSWYQQTPGQGLQFLFEYFSETQRNKGNFPGRFSGRQFSNSRSEMNVSTLELGDSALYLCASSLESFNQPQHFGDGTRLSIL.

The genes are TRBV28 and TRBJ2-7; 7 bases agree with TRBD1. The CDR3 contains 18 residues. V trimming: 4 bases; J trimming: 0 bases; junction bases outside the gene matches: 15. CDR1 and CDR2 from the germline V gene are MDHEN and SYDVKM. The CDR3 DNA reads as TGTGCCAGCAGTTACGCTGGGTGGGCGGCAGGGGGCTCCTACGAGCAGTACTTC. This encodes CASSYAGWAAGGSYEQYF.

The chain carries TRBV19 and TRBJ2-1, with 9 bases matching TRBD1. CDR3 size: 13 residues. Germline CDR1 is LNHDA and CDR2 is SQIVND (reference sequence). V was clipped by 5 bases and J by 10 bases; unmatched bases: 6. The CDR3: CASSGTGLWEQFF. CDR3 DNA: TGTGCCAGTAGTGGGACAGGGTTATGGGAGCAGTTCTTC.

CDR3 nucleotide sequence: TGTGCCAGTAAGGGGAGGACGGGTAGCAATCAGCCCCAGCATTTT. This sequence encodes CASKGRTGSNQPQHF. The chain uses TRBV19 and TRBJ1-5; possibly TRBD1 for D (5 bases). CDR1 is LNHDA, CDR2 SQIVND, per germline (reference sequence). V lost 7 bases, J lost 0 bases, and 13 bases lay in between. This CDR3 contains 15 residues.

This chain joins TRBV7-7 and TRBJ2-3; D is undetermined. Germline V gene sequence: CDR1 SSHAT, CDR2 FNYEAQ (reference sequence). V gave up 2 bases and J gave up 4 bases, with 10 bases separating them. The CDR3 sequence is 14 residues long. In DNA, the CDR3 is TGTGCCAGCAGCTTATCCGGCGGTCCAGATACGCAGTATTTT. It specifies CASSLSGGPDTQYF.

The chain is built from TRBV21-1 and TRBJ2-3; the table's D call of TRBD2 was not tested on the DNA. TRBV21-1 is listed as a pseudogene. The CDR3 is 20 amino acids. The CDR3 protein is CASSKACGTSGRARGDTQYF. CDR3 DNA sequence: TGTGCCAGCAGCAAAGCATGCGGGACTAGCGGGAGGGCCCGGGGAGATACGCAGTATTTT.

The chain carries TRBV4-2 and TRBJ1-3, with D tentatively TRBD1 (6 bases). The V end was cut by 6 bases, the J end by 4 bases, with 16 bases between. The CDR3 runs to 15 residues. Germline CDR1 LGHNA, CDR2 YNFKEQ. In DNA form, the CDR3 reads TGTGCCAGCAGTTACACAGGGTATAACGGAAACACCATATATTTT. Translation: CASSYTGYNGNTIYF.

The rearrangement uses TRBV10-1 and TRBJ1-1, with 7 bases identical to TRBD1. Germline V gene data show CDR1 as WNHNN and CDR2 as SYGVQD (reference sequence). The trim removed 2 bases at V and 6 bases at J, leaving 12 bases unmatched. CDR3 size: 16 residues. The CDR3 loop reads CASSEVRTPQGAEAFF. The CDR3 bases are TGCGCCAGCAGTGAGGTTCGGACTCCCCAGGGGGCTGAAGCTTTCTTT.

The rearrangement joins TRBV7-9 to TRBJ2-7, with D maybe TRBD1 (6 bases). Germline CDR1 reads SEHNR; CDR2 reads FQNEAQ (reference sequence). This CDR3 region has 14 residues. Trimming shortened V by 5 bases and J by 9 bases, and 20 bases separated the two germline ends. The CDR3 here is CASSPPGQGQVQYF. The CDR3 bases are TGTGCCAGCAGCCCCCCCGGCCAGGGGCAGGTGCAGTACTTC.

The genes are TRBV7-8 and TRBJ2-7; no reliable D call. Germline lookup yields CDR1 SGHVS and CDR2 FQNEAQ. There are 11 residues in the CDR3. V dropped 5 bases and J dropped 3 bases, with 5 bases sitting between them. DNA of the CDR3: TGTGCCAGCAGCCCGTACTACGAGCAGTACTTC. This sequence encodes CASSPYYEQYF. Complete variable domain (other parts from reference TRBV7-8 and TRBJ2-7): GAGVSQSPRYKVAKRGQDVALRCDPISGHVSLFWYQQALGQGPEFLTYFQNEAQLDKSGLPSDRFFAERPEGSVSTLKIQRTQQEDSAVYLCASSPYYEQYFGPGTRLTVT.

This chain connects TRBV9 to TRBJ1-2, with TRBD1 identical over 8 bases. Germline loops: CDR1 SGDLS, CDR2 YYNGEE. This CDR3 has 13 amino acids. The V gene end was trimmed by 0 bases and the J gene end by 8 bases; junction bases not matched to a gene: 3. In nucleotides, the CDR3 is TGTGCCAGCAGCGTAGGACAGGGGCCCGGCTACACCTTC. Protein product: CASSVGQGPGYTF.